This TCR beta chain was recorded in a study of T cell responses to AZD1222 COVID-19 vaccine. Overall study results and limits: Clonal diversity was possibly underestimated, and white British individuals and females predominated among donors.

Assay used: immunoSEQ multiplex PCR; TCRdb lists only in-frame clones, some missing. Of under 75,000 clones listed, roughly 87% are singletons. On this clone: Antigen: not known.

V was shortened by 1 base and J by 6 bases, with 18 bases between the two germline ends. The CDR3 has 15 residues. CDR1 and CDR2 from the germline V gene are SQVTM and ANQGSEA. The chain has TRBV29-1 and TRBJ1-1, with D perhaps matching TRBD1 (6 bases). The receptor comes from an adult in good health. The sequences come from peripheral blood, collected on day 0 of AZD1222 vaccination. The CDR3 loop is CSVEGPQGFFSEAFF. CDR3 sequence (DNA): TGCAGCGTTGAAGGTCCCCAGGGGTTTTTTTCTGAAGCTTTCTTT. The full variable domain, its missing parts supplied by reference TRBV29-1 and TRBJ1-1, is SAVISQKPSRDICQRGTSLTIQCQVDSQVTMMFWYRQQPGQSLTLIATANQGSEATYESGFVIDKFPISRPNLTFSTLTVSNMSPEDSSIYLCSVEGPQGFFSEAFFGQGTRLTVV.